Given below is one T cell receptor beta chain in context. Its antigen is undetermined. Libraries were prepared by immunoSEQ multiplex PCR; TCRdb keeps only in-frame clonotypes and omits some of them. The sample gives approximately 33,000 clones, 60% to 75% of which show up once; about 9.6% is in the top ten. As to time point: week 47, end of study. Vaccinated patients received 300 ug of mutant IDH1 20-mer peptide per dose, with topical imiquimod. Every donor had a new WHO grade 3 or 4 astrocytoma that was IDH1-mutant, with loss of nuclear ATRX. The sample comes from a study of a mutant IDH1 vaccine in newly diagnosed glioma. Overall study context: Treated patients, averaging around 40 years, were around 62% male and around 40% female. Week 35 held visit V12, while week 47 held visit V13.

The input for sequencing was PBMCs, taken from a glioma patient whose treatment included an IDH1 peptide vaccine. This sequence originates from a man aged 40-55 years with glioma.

For the CDR3, the DNA is TGTGCCAGCACCCTCGGACTAGTTGCCTACAATGAGCAGTTCTTC. It translates to CASTLGLVAYNEQFF. The chain recombines TRBV6-6 with TRBJ2-1, with 7 bases aligning to TRBD2. CDR1 is MNHNY, CDR2 SVGAGI, per germline (reference sequence). Trimming removed 7 bases from V and 2 bases from J; junction bases left unmatched: 8. The CDR3 contains 15 residues.